A selection of T cell receptor beta chains follows, all from one sample in a study of blood T cell repertoires in COVID-19. Profiled with immunoSEQ multiplex PCR; TCRdb holds only in-frame clones, not every one. The table records around 150,000 clones, about four fifths of them present only once. Sequenced input: PBMCs or T cells enriched from blood (not recorded which). The receptors derive from a woman aged 55-69 years who had recovered from COVID-19. CDR3s include the opening cysteine and the closing phenylalanine or tryptophan. A D gene is named only where the DNA matches it firmly. Size tells how often a clone was seen (once, few, many) or the class of an expanded clone, and some rows leave it out.

NA	TRBD1	TRBV6-5	TRBJ1-2	TGTGCCAGCCTACCGGGACAGAACTATGGCTACACCTTC	CASLPGQNYGYTF
NA	TRBD1	TRBV2	TRBJ1-2	TGTGCCAGCAGTGTTCTAGGGCAGGGGGACTATGGCTACACCTTC	CASSVLGQGDYGYTF
once	NA	TRBV5-1	TRBJ2-5	TGCGCCAGCAGCTGGCGGGGGCAGGGAGAGACCCAGTACTTC	CASSWRGQGETQYF
NA	NA	TRBV30	TRBJ1-2	TGTGCCTGGAGTCGCACCCGGGTTCTCGATGGCTACACCTTC	CAWSRTRVLDGYTF
once	NA	TRBV9	TRBJ2-1	TGTGCCAGCAGCGTAGCTGGGACTTATTACAATGAGCAGTTCTTC	CASSVAGTYYNEQFF
NA	TRBD1	TRBV7-2	TRBJ1-5	TGTGCCAGCAGCTTCGGACAGGTCAGTCAGCCCCAGCATTTT	CASSFGQVSQPQHF
NA	TRBD1	TRBV5-6	TRBJ1-3	TGTGCCAGCAGCTTGAGGGGGCCGGGAAACACCATATATTTT	CASSLRGPGNTIYF
once	TRBD1	TRBV6-5	TRBJ1-2	TGTGCCAGCAGATTCGGACAGGGTAGATATGGCTACACCTTC	CASRFGQGRYGYTF
NA	NA	TRBV11-2	TRBJ2-5	TGTGCCAGCAAGGGGGCTTGGGGGGACCAAGAGACCCAGTACTTC	CASKGAWGDQETQYF
NA	NA	TRBV19	TRBJ1-4	TGTGCCAGTAGTACGCAACACAGGAAGCTCTATGAAAAACTGTTTTTT	CASSTQHRKLYEKLFF
NA	NA	TRBV6-1	TRBJ2-7	TGTGCCAGCAGTGAAGCGGCCCGCTTCGCGCAGGGCTCCTACGAGCAGTACTTC	CASSEAARFAQGSYEQYF
NA	TRBD2	TRBV10-1	TRBJ2-3	TGCGCCAGCAGTGAGAGCCTAGCGGGGGGCACAGATACGCAGTATTTT	CASSESLAGGTDTQYF
few	NA	TRBV19	TRBJ1-2	TGTGCCAGTAGTATAGGCGGGGGGCGCGACTATGGCTACACCTTC	CASSIGGGRDYGYTF
few	TRBD1	TRBV7-6	TRBJ1-4	TGTGCCAGCAGCCCAGGACAGGGGAGAGGGGAAAAACTGTTTTTT	CASSPGQGRGEKLFF
NA	NA	TRBV11-2	TRBJ2-5	TGTGCCAGCAGCTACAGACAGGTACAAGAGACCCAGTACTTC	CASSYRQVQETQYF
NA	TRBD1	TRBV18	TRBJ1-6	TGTGCCAGCTCACGGACAGGGAAAAATTCACCCCTCCACTTT	CASSRTGKNSPLHF
NA	TRBD1	TRBV6-4	TRBJ1-2	TGTGCCAGCAGTCCCTCCGGGACAGGGACACAGTATGGCTACACCTTC	CASSPSGTGTQYGYTF
once	NA	TRBV6-4	TRBJ1-6	TGTGCCAGCAGTGACACGGCAGGGGCTAATTCACCCCTCCACTTT	CASSDTAGANSPLHF
NA	TRBD1	TRBV6-5	TRBJ1-6	TGTGCCAGCAGTTCCCGGGACAGGGGTGATTCACCCCTCCACTTT	CASSSRDRGDSPLHF
NA	NA	TRBV30	TRBJ1-1	TGTGCCTGGAGGGAACAGGGATGGAACACTGAAGCTTTCTTT	CAWREQGWNTEAFF
few	NA	TRBV21-1	TRBJ1-5	TGTGCCAGCAGCGCCCACCGAGCGTTCGGCAATCAGCCCCAGCATTTT	CASSAHRAFGNQPQHF
NA	NA	TRBV3-1/TRBV3-2	TRBJ2-7	TGTGCCAGCTCCGGGACTTCCAGGTACGAGCAGTACTTC	CASSGTSRYEQYF
NA	NA	TRBV18	TRBJ2-5	TGTGCCAGCTTAGCCGCCTTACAAGAGACCCAGTACTTC	CASLAALQETQYF
NA	NA	TRBV5-8	TRBJ1-3	TGTGCCAGCAGTCCCAGGGGATCTGGAAACACCATATATTTT	CASSPRGSGNTIYF
few	TRBD1	TRBV28	TRBJ1-3	TGTGCCAGCAGTCAAAGGGACAGGGGGCGAACTGGAAACACCATATATTTT	CASSQRDRGRTGNTIYF
NA	NA	TRBV11-2	TRBJ2-7	TGTGCCAGCAGCTTAACACAGAACGATCAGAACGAGCAGTACTTC	CASSLTQNDQNEQYF
NA	TRBD1	TRBV7-2	TRBJ2-5	TGTGCCAGCAGCGCGGGACAGGGTGAGACCCAGTACTTC	CASSAGQGETQYF
NA	NA	TRBV6-6	TRBJ1-5	TGTGCCAGCAGGATGCAGGAAAATCAGCCCCAGCATTTT	CASRMQENQPQHF
NA	NA	TRBV2	TRBJ1-1	TGTGCCAGCAGTGAAACAGTTATGAACACTGAAGCTTTCTTT	CASSETVMNTEAFF
NA	NA	TRBV9	TRBJ2-3	TGTGCCAGCAGCACAGGGACGTTCACAGATACGCAGTATTTT	CASSTGTFTDTQYF
NA	NA	TRBV3-1/TRBV3-2	TRBJ1-1	TGTGCCAGCAGCCAAGCAATGGAGGGCAGGAAAGCTTTCTTT	CASSQAMEGRKAFF
NA	NA	TRBV6-5	TRBJ2-1	TGTGCCAGCAGTTACGGGGGGAATTCCTACAATGAGCAGTTCTTC	CASSYGGNSYNEQFF
NA	TRBD2	TRBV19	TRBJ2-7	TGTGCCAGTACCCCGGGACTAGGGCCCGCCGAGCAGTACTTC	CASTPGLGPAEQYF
few	NA	TRBV5-1	TRBJ1-4	TGCGCCAGCAGCCGCTCCGGACAGTATACTAATGAAAAACTGTTTTTT	CASSRSGQYTNEKLFF
NA	NA	TRBV27	TRBJ1-2	TGTGCCAGCAGTTTACGGGGAGACCGTGGCTACACCTTC	CASSLRGDRGYTF
NA	TRBD2	TRBV9	TRBJ2-3	TGTGCCAGCGCTCCCGGGCGGGGGGCGATAGATACGCAGTATTTT	CASAPGRGAIDTQYF
once	NA	TRBV6-5	TRBJ1-5	TGTGCCAGCAGTTACACAGGGAGTCAGCCCCAGCATTTT	CASSYTGSQPQHF
NA	NA	TRBV3-1/TRBV3-2	TRBJ1-2	TGTGCCAGCAGCCAAGGACTCCTCAGGGACTATGGCTACACCTTC	CASSQGLLRDYGYTF
NA	NA	TRBV7-2	TRBJ2-2	TGTGCCAGCAGCCAGAGGAACGCGAGAACCGGGGAGCTGTTTTTT	CASSQRNARTGELFF
few	TRBD2	TRBV19	TRBJ2-3	TGTGCCAGTAGTATTGGGCTAGCGGGGGGGCAAGTAGATACGCAGTATTTT	CASSIGLAGGQVDTQYF
NA	NA	TRBV11-2	TRBJ1-1	TGTGCCAGCAGCGCCCCTCTGAGATCGGGGAGTGATACTGAAGCTTTCTTT	CASSAPLRSGSDTEAFF
NA	TRBD2	TRBV18	TRBJ2-2	TGTGCCAGCTCACCAGTTGCTAGCGGGGGGGCCGGCCCCGCCGGGGAGCTGTTTTTT	CASSPVASGGAGPAGELFF
NA	NA	TRBV2	TRBJ1-6	TGTGCCAGCAGAATACCTACAGATTCAAGCTCCTATAATTCACCCCTCCACTTT	CASRIPTDSSSYNSPLHF
NA	TRBD1	TRBV7-8	TRBJ1-2	TGTGCCAGCAGCTTATGGGGACAGGGCGTTTTGTATGGCTACACCTTC	CASSLWGQGVLYGYTF
NA	TRBD1	TRBV11-1	TRBJ1-1	TGTGCCAGCAGCTTGGGCAGGGGGCCTACTGAAGCTTTCTTT	CASSLGRGPTEAFF
once	NA	TRBV4-2	TRBJ1-1	TGTGCCAGCAGCCAAGATGTGGGGGGCACTGAAGCTTTCTTT	CASSQDVGGTEAFF
NA	TRBD1	TRBV5-5	TRBJ1-1	TGTGCCAGCAGCTTGGGACAGGGGGCGATTGAAGCTTTCTTT	CASSLGQGAIEAFF
few	NA	TRBV2	TRBJ1-4	TGTGCCAGCATTCTTGGGCAGGGGCCTAATGAAAAACTGTTTTTT	CASILGQGPNEKLFF
NA	NA	TRBV24-1	TRBJ2-3	TGTGCCACCAGTGACGCAGGGCAGACGGCAGATACGCAGTATTTT	CATSDAGQTADTQYF
NA	NA	TRBV7-9	TRBJ1-1	TGTGCCAGCAGCGTAACAGGACAGCCGAAACCTAACACTGAAGCTTTCTTT	CASSVTGQPKPNTEAFF
NA	TRBD1	TRBV11-2	TRBJ1-1	TGTGCCAGCAGCTTAACAGGGGGTTTGACTGAAGCTTTCTTT	CASSLTGGLTEAFF
NA	NA	TRBV5-6	TRBJ1-1	TGTGCCAGCAGCTTGTGGGGCGGAGTAAGCACTGAAGCTTTCTTT	CASSLWGGVSTEAFF